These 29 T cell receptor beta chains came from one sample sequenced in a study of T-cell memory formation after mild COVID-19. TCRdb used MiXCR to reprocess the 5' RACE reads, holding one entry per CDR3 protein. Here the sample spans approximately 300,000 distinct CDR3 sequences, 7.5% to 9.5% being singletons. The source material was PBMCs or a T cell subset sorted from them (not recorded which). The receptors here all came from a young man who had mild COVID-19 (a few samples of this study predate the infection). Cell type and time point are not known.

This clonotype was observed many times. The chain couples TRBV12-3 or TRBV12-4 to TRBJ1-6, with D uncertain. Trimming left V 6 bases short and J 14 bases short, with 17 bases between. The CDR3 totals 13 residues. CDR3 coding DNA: TGTGCCAGCAGCTCTTCGGGCCAAACCTCCCTCCACTTT. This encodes CASSSSGQTSLHF.

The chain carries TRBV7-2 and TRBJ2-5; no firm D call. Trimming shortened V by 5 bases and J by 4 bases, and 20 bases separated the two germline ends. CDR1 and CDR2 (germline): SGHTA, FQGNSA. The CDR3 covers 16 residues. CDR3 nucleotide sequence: TGTGCCAGCAGCCCCGTGGCCAGTCGTGGTCCAGAGACCCAGTACTTC. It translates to CASSPVASRGPETQYF.

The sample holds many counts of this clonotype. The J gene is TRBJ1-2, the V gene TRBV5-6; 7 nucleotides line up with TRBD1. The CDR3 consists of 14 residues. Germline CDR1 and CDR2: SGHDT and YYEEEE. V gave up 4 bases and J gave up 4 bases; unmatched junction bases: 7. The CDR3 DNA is TGTGCCAGCAGCCCCGGGACAGTAACCTATGGCTACACCTTC. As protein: CASSPGTVTYGYTF.

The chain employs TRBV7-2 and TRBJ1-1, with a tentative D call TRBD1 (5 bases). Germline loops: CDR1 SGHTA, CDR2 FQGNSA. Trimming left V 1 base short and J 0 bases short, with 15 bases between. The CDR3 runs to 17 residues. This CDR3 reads CASSLVSRGRLNTEAFF. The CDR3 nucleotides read TGTGCCAGCAGCTTAGTATCCCGGGGACGGCTGAACACTGAAGCTTTCTTT.

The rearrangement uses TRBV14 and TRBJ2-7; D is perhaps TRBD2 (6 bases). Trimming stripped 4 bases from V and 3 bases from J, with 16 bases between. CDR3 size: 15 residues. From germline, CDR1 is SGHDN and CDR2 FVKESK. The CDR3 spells CASSLGTAPGYEQYV. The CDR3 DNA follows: TGTGCCAGCAGCCTAGGGACTGCCCCGGGCTACGAGCAGTACGTC.

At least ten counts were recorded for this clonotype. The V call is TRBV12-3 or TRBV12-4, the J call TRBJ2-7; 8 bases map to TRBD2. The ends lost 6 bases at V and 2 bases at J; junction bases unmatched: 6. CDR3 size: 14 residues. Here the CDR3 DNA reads TGTGCCAGCAGAGACGCGGGGGGAGCCTACGAGCAGTACTTC. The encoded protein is CASRDAGGAYEQYF.

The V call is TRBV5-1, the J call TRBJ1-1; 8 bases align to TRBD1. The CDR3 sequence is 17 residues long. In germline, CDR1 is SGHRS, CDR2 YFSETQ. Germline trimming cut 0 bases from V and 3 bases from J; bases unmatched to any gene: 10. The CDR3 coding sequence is TGCGCCAGCAGCTTGGCGGCCAGGGGGCCTCGGGACACTGAAGCTTTCTTT. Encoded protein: CASSLAARGPRDTEAFF.

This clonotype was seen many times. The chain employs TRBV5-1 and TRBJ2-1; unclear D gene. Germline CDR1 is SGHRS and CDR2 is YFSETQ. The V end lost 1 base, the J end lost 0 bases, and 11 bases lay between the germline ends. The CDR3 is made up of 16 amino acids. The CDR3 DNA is TGCGCCAGCAGCTTGTTGACGGCGAGCTCCTACAATGAGCAGTTCTTC. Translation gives CASSLLTASSYNEQFF.

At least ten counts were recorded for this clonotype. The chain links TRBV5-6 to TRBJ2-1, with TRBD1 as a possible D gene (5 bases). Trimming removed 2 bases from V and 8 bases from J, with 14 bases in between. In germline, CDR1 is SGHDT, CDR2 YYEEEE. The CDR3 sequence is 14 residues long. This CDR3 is CASSFLVIRDEQFF. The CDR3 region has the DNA TGTGCCAGCAGCTTCTTGGTGATCAGGGATGAGCAGTTCTTC.

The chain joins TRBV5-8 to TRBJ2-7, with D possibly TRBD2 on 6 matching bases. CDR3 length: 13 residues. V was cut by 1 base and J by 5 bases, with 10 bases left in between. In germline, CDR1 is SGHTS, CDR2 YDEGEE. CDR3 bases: TGTGCCAGCAGCTTGCGGGGGATCGACGAGCAGTACTTC. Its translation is CASSLRGIDEQYF.

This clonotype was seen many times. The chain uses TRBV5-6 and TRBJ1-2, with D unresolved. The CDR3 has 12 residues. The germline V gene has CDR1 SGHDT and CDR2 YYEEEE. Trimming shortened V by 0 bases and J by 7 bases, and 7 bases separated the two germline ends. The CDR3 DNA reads TGTGCCAGCAGCTTGGAGTCGGGTGGCTACACCTTC. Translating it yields CASSLESGGYTF.

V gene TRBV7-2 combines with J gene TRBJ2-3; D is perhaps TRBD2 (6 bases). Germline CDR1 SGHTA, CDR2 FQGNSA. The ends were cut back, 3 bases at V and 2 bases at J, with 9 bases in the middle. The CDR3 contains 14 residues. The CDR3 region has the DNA TGTGCCAGCAGCTTCCGGGACTCCACAGATACGCAGTATTTT. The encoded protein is CASSFRDSTDTQYF.

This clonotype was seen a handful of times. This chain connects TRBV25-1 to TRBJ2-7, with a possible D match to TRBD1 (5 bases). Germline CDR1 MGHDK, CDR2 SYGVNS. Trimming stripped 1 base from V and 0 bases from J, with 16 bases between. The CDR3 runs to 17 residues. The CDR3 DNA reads TGTGCCAGCAGTGAATGGGGCATAGCTGCTAGCTCCTACGAGCAGTACTTC. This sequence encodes CASSEWGIAASSYEQYF.

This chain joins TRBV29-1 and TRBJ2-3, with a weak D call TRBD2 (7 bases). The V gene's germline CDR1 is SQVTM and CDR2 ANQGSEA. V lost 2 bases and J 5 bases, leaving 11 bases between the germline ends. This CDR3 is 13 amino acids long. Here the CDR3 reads CSVERGGGDTQYF. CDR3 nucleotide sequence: TGCAGCGTTGAAAGGGGGGGCGGAGATACGCAGTATTTT.

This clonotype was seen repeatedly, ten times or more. CDR3 bases: TGTGCCAGCAGTTTAGGGGGGGTCAGAAATTCACCCCTCCACTTT. As protein: CASSLGGVRNSPLHF. The rearrangement links TRBV12-3 or TRBV12-4 to TRBJ1-6; TRBD1 is a possible D gene (5 bases). V was cut by 1 base and J by 7 bases, with 11 bases left in between. The CDR3 sequence is 15 residues long.

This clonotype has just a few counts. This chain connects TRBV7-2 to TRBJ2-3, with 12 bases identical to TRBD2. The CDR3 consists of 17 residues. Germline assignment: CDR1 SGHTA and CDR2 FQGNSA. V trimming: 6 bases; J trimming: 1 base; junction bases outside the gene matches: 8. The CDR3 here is CASSYLRLAGGTDTQYF. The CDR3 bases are TGTGCCAGCAGTTATCTCCGACTAGCGGGGGGCACAGATACGCAGTATTTT.

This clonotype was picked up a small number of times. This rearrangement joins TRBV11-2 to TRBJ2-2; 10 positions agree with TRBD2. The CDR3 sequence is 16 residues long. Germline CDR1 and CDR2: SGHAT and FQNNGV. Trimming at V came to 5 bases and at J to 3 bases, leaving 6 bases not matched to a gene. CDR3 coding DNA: TGTGCCAGCAGCCTGGGACTAGCGACCGACACCGGGGAGCTGTTTTTT. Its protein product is CASSLGLATDTGELFF.

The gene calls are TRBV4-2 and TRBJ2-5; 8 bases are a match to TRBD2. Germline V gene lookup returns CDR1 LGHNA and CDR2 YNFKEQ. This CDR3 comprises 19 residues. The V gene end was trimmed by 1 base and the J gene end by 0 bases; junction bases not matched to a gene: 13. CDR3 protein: CASSQGLYRGGGHQETQYF. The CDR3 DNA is TGTGCCAGCAGCCAAGGATTATACCGCGGCGGGGGGCACCAAGAGACCCAGTACTTC.

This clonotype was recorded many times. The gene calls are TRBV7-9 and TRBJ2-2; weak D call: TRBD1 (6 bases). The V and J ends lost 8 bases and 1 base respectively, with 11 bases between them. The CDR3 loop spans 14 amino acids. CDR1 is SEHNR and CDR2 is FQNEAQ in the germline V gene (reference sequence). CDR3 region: CASEPDRNTGELFF. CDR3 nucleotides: TGTGCCAGCGAGCCGGACAGGAACACCGGGGAGCTGTTTTTT.

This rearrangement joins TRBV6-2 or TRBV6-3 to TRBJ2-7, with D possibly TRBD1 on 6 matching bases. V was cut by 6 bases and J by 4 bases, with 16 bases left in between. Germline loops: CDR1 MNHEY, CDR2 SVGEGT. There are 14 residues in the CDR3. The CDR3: CASRAPRDKYEQYF. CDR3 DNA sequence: TGTGCCAGCAGAGCCCCTCGGGACAAATACGAGCAGTACTTC.

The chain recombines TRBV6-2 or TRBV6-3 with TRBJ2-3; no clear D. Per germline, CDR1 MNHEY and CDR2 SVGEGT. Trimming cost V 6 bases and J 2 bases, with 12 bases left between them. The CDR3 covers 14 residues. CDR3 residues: CASSTGPDTDTQYF. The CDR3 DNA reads TGTGCCAGCAGCACCGGGCCAGACACAGATACGCAGTATTTT.

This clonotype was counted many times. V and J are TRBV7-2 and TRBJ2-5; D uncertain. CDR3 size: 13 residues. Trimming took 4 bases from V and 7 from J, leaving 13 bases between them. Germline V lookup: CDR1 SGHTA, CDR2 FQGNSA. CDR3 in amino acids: CASSYREKGTQYF. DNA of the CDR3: TGTGCCAGCAGCTACCGAGAGAAAGGGACCCAGTACTTC.

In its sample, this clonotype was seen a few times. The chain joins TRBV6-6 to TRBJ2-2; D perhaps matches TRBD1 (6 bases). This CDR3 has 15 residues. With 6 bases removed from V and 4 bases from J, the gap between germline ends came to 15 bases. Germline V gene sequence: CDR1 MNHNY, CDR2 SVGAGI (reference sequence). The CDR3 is CASRTTGWGTGELFF. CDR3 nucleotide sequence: TGTGCCAGCAGGACTACAGGGTGGGGCACCGGGGAGCTGTTTTTT.

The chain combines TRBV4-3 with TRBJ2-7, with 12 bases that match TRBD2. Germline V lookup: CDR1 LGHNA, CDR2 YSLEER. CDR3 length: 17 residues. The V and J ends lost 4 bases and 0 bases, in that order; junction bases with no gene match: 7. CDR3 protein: CASSPQTSGGSSYEQYF. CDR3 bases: TGCGCCAGCAGCCCTCAAACTAGCGGGGGGAGCTCCTACGAGCAGTACTTC.

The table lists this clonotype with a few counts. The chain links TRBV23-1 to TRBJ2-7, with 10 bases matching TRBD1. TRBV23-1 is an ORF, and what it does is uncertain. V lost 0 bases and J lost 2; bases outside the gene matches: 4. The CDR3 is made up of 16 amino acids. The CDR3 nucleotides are TGCGCCAGCAGTCAATCCCGACAGGGGGCGCCCTACGAGCAGTACGTC. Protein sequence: CASSQSRQGAPYEQYV.

The CDR3 loop reads CASSLGVGVDTQYF. The DNA of the CDR3 is TGTGCCAGCAGCTTAGGGGTCGGCGTGGATACGCAGTATTTT. This chain joins TRBV11-3 and TRBJ2-3; D uncertain. Germline V gene lookup returns CDR1 SGHNT and CDR2 YENEEA. Trimming took 1 base from V and 6 from J, leaving 11 bases between them. This CDR3 spans 14 amino acids. Full variable domain (missing parts from reference TRBV11-3 and TRBJ2-3): EAGVVQSPRYKIIEKKQPVAFWCNPISGHNTLYWYLQNLGQGPELLIRYENEEAVDDSQLPKDRFSAERLKGVDSTLKIQPAELGDSAVYLCASSLGVGVDTQYFGPGTRLTVL.

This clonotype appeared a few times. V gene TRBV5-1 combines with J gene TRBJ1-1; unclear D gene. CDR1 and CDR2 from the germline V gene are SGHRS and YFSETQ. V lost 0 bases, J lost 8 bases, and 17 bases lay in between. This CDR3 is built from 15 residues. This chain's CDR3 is CASSLAGNRFEEAFF. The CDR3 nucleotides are TGCGCCAGCAGCTTGGCCGGAAACCGTTTTGAGGAAGCTTTCTTT.

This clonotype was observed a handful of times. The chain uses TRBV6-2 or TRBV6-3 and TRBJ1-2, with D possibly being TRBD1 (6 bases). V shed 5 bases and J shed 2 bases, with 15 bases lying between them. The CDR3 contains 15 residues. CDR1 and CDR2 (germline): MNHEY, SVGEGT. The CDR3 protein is CASSPQGWVNYGYTF. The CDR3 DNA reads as TGTGCCAGCAGTCCACAGGGATGGGTGAACTATGGCTACACCTTC.

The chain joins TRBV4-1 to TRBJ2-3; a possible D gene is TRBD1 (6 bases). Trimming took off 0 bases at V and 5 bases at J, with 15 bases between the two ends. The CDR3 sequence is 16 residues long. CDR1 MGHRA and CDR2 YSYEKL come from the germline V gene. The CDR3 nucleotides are TGCGCCAGCAGCCAAGAAGGACAGCCGTCGGGAGATACGCAGTATTTT. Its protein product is CASSQEGQPSGDTQYF.